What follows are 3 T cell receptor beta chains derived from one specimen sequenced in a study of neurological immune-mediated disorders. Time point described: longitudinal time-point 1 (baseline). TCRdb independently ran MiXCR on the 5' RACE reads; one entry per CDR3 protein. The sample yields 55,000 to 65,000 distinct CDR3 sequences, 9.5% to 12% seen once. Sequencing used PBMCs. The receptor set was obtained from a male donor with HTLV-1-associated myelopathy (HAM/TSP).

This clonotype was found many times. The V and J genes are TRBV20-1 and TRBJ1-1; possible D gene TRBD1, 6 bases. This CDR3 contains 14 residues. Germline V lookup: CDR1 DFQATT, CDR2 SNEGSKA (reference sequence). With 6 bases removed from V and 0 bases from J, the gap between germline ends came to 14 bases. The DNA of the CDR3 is TGCAGTGCCCCTCGCGGACAGATGAACACTGAAGCTTTCTTT. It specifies CSAPRGQMNTEAFF.

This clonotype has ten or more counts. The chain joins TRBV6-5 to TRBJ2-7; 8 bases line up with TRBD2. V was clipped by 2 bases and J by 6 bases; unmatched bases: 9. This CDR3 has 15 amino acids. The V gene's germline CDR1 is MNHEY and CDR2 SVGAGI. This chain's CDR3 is CASSYHDGGVGEQYF. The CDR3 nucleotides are TGTGCCAGCAGTTACCACGACGGGGGGGTCGGCGAGCAGTACTTC.

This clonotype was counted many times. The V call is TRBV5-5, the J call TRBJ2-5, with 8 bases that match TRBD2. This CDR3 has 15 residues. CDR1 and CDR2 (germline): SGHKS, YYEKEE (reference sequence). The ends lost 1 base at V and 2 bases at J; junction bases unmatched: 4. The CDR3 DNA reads TGTGCCAGCAGCTTGATGGCTAGCGGGCAAGAGACCCAGTACTTC. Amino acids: CASSLMASGQETQYF.